This T cell receptor (beta chain) derives from a study of shared clonotypes between healthy human individuals. As for the study in general: The donor pool was made up of two women and three men aged 18 to 49.

A note on this clone: Antigen specificity is unknown.

In the authors' methods: Junction-only sequences without quality scores were provided by ImmunoSEQ, so filtering was different. Data came from immunoSEQ multiplex PCR; TCRdb stores just in-frame clones and leaves some out. V, J and clone size derive from that table, while D and trimming were established from the DNA sequence. The sample has around 1 million clones, over 75% seen once. Findings and limits, study-wide: Naive CD4 clonotypes overlapped across several donors at around 4.8%. Non-shared clonotypes showed lower generation probabilities than clonotypes common to all four donors.

Material: memory CD4+ T cells sorted from blood. Subset defined: CD45RA-negative fraction. This receptor was obtained from a man aged 18 to 30 in good health.

DNA for the CDR3: TGTGCCAGCAGTGATGGGCTAGCGGCATACAATGAGCAGTTCTTC. Its protein is CASSDGLAAYNEQFF. The chain links TRBV6-4 to TRBJ2-1; TRBD2 matches 7 bases. Germline CDR1 is MRHNA and CDR2 is SNTAGT. Trimming cost V 3 bases and J 4 bases; bases outside gene matches: 6. The CDR3 has 15 residues.